What follows describes a single TCR beta chain. These data come from a study of blood T cell repertoires in COVID-19. Study-level background: Sites in the United States, Italy and Spain provided acute and convalescent COVID-19 samples. T cells, B-cell-depleted T cells, or PBMCs supplied cDNA or gDNA.

Per germline, CDR1 SGHRS and CDR2 YFSETQ. V shed 0 bases, J shed 4 bases, and the junction held 0 bases outside the gene matches. This CDR3 comprises 13 residues. Study processing details: Researchers report that nucleated cell counts were estimated from reference gene primer amplification. Assay: immunoSEQ multiplex PCR; the TCRdb copy retains only in-frame clones and omits some. The V and J calls and clone size come from that table; D and trimming were worked out from the DNA. The sample has roughly 250,000 clones, about 86% seen once. Followed longitudinally, the Seattle patients had been enrolled during active infection.

The chain employs TRBV5-1 and TRBJ2-5; 7 bases fit TRBD1. The source material was peripheral blood. The clonotype was recovered from a woman aged 25 to 39 with COVID-19, enrolled during active disease. The CDR3 bases are TGCGCCAGCAGCTTGGGACAGGGAGAGACCCAGTACTTC. Amino acid sequence: CASSLGQGETQYF.